One T cell receptor (beta chain) is described in this entry. As yet, its antigen is unknown. The germline V and J ends were trimmed by 8 bases and 8 bases, with 27 bases remaining between them. Germline V lookup: CDR1 ENHRY, CDR2 SYGVKD. The CDR3 has 16 amino acids. TCRdb's table, derived via immunoSEQ multiplex PCR, lists solely in-frame clones and lacks some. The table includes about 140,000 clones, approximately 93% detected once. These data originate in a study of T cell responses to AZD1222 COVID-19 vaccine. Study-level results: Vaccine-associated CD4 TCRs ranged over spike, dominating at 160-218 and 743-854. Donors were largely white British and mainly female; clonal diversity was possibly underestimated. The reported proportion of spike-specific TCRs targeting unmutated variant regions was nearly half.

This material consisted of peripheral blood, taken on day 0 of MenACWY control vaccination. This sequence joins TRBV10-3 and TRBJ1-1; possible D gene TRBD1, 5 bases. The source of this sequence is an adult in good health. In nucleotides, the CDR3 is TGTGCCATCCACCCGGGAAAGGGGCCCGAGCGGCTCGAAGCTTTCTTT. It translates to CAIHPGKGPERLEAFF.